The present entry profiles one T cell receptor beta chain with its context. This sample also contains other DNA sequences that code for the same CDR3. CDR1 and CDR2 from the germline V gene are KGHDR and SFDVKD. The CDR3 length is 14 residues. The V end was cut by 4 bases, the J end by 3 bases, with 10 bases between. Participant age was 18 to 89 years, and participants resided in 20 to 30 US areas. Symptom resolution, clearance, or two negative PCRs marked donors in Cohort 3 as recovered. Generated by immunoSEQ multiplex PCR, the TCRdb table keeps only in-frame clones and is missing some. The data contain around 500,000 clones, approximately 86% of them singletons. The sample originates from a study of blood T cell repertoires in COVID-19. Study-level information: Some COVID-19 samples were acute and others convalescent; all came from the United States, Italy and Spain. Nucleic acid was either cDNA or gDNA, and it came from T cells, B-cell-depleted T cells, or PBMCs.

This chain connects TRBV24-1 to TRBJ2-3; weak D call: TRBD2 (5 bases). The receptor was derived from a woman aged 55-69 years who had recovered from COVID-19. The specimen sequenced was PBMCs or T cells enriched from blood (not recorded which). CDR3 nucleotide sequence: TGTGCCACCAGTGACCGGGGAAGTACAGATACGCAGTATTTT. As protein: CATSDRGSTDTQYF.